This T cell receptor beta chain was profiled in a study of neurological immune-mediated disorders. General observations from the study: Expanded clones shared no identical CDR3 amino acid sequences across subjects, which suggested private TCR-beta repertoires in all groups. HTLV-1-associated myelopathy led in TCR clonal expansion, while multiple sclerosis ranked lowest, below healthy controls.

The CDR3 sequence is 17 residues long. The germline V gene encodes CDR1 SGHTA and CDR2 FQGTGA. V lost 2 bases and J 4 bases, leaving 20 bases between the germline ends. The time point was: technical triplicate 2. This clonotype was found many times. What it binds is not known. With 10-nucleotide random UMIs, 5'RACE was used to make the cDNA. MiXCR, run by TCRdb on the 5' RACE reads, gives a single entry per CDR3 protein. The table records roughly 57,000 distinct CDR3 sequences, approximately 25% of them present only once. This clonotype originated in a man in his 60s with HTLV-1-associated myelopathy (HAM/TSP). The chain joins TRBV7-3 to TRBJ2-5; D remains unclear. Sequencing used PBMCs. The CDR3 loop reads CASSLFVSRLGLETQYF. The CDR3 DNA follows: TGTGCCAGCAGCTTATTCGTTTCGCGACTGGGCTTAGAGACCCAGTACTTC.